These T cell receptor beta chains were read from a single sample in a study of cytomegalovirus exposure and HLA in healthy donors. Some clones are missing from TCRdb's copy, which holds only in-frame ones; the method was immunoSEQ multiplex PCR. The table includes around 150,000 clones, 60% to 80% detected once. Sequenced: PBMCs. The receptors shown here come from a woman aged 45-60 years in good health and CMV-seropositive. CDR3s include the opening cysteine and the closing phenylalanine or tryptophan. Fields, in order: D gene, V gene, J gene, clone size, CDR3 DNA, CDR3 protein. The D gene is left open where the match is weak. Rows give clone size only sometimes, using once, few, many, or a class for an expanded clone.

d_call: -; v_call: TRBV27; j_call: TRBJ2-7; clone_size: -; cdr3_nt: TGTGCCCCGCAGCGGAGGGAGTACTTC; cdr3_aa: CAPQRREYF
d_call: TRBD2; v_call: TRBV5-6; j_call: TRBJ2-7; clone_size: -; cdr3_nt: TGTGCCAGCAGCTCACCTAGCGGGGATTACTTCTCCTACGAGCAGTACTTC; cdr3_aa: CASSSPSGDYFSYEQYF
d_call: TRBD2; v_call: TRBV10-3; j_call: TRBJ2-1; clone_size: -; cdr3_nt: TGTGCCATCAGAATCTCCGGGACTAGCGGAGTGAGCTCCTACAATGAGCAGTTCTTC; cdr3_aa: CAIRISGTSGVSSYNEQFF
d_call: TRBD2; v_call: TRBV5-6; j_call: TRBJ2-1; clone_size: -; cdr3_nt: TGTGCCAGCAGCTTCAAGCGGGAGGGCCTTTTGGATGAGCAGTTCTTC; cdr3_aa: CASSFKREGLLDEQFF
d_call: TRBD1; v_call: TRBV19; j_call: TRBJ1-6; clone_size: -; cdr3_nt: TGTGCCAGTACCCCTTTGGGACAGGGTAATTCACCCCTCCACTTT; cdr3_aa: CASTPLGQGNSPLHF
d_call: -; v_call: TRBV7-7; j_call: TRBJ2-3; clone_size: -; cdr3_nt: TGTGCTAGCAGCTTAACGCAGACAGATACGCAGTATTTT; cdr3_aa: CASSLTQTDTQYF
d_call: TRBD2; v_call: TRBV7-2; j_call: TRBJ2-3; clone_size: -; cdr3_nt: TGTGCCAGCAGCTTAAGAGGGAGGGTATACACAGATACGCAGTATTTT; cdr3_aa: CASSLRGRVYTDTQYF
d_call: -; v_call: TRBV27; j_call: TRBJ2-1; clone_size: -; cdr3_nt: TGTGCCAGCATAGGAGGAGGCGTGGACAATGAGCAGTTCTTC; cdr3_aa: CASIGGGVDNEQFF
d_call: TRBD1; v_call: TRBV10-1; j_call: TRBJ1-4; clone_size: -; cdr3_nt: TGCGCCAGCAGCCCTCCGGGACAGTGCGCTGAAAAACTGTTTTTT; cdr3_aa: CASSPPGQCAEKLFF
d_call: -; v_call: TRBV7-2; j_call: TRBJ2-7; clone_size: -; cdr3_nt: TGTGCCAGCAGCTTAGTCGGGGATCCGTTATACGAGCAGTACTTC; cdr3_aa: CASSLVGDPLYEQYF
d_call: TRBD2; v_call: TRBV7-2; j_call: TRBJ2-3; clone_size: -; cdr3_nt: TGTGCCAGCAGCCTAGCGGGGGGGCCCACAGATACGCAGTATTTT; cdr3_aa: CASSLAGGPTDTQYF
d_call: TRBD1; v_call: TRBV7-2; j_call: TRBJ1-2; clone_size: few; cdr3_nt: TGTGCCAGCAGCCGACTTGACAGGGGGAAAGGCTACACCTTC; cdr3_aa: CASSRLDRGKGYTF
d_call: -; v_call: TRBV13; j_call: TRBJ2-1; clone_size: -; cdr3_nt: TGTGCCAGCAGCGAAACTAGTTACAATGAGCAGTTCTTC; cdr3_aa: CASSETSYNEQFF
d_call: -; v_call: TRBV5-1; j_call: TRBJ2-5; clone_size: once; cdr3_nt: TGCGCCAGCAGCTCCCAGGGTCAAGAGACCCAGTACTTC; cdr3_aa: CASSSQGQETQYF
d_call: TRBD1; v_call: TRBV7-2; j_call: TRBJ1-6; clone_size: -; cdr3_nt: TGTGCCAGCAGCTCCGACAGGGTATCACCCCTCCACTTT; cdr3_aa: CASSSDRVSPLHF
d_call: TRBD2; v_call: TRBV7-7; j_call: TRBJ2-1; clone_size: -; cdr3_nt: TGTGCTAGCAGCCCGGGGACTAGCGGGGGGTTCGGTGAGCAGTTCTTC; cdr3_aa: CASSPGTSGGFGEQFF
d_call: TRBD2; v_call: TRBV5-6; j_call: TRBJ2-1; clone_size: -; cdr3_nt: TGTGCCAGCAGCTTTTACTCAGACCGGGGGGGCTCCTACAATGAGCAGTTCTTC; cdr3_aa: CASSFYSDRGGSYNEQFF
d_call: -; v_call: TRBV6-6; j_call: TRBJ1-4; clone_size: -; cdr3_nt: TGTGCCAGCAGGACGGGGAGGAACTCTGAAAAACTGTTTTTT; cdr3_aa: CASRTGRNSEKLFF
d_call: TRBD2; v_call: TRBV4-1; j_call: TRBJ2-1; clone_size: few; cdr3_nt: TGCGCCAGCAGCCAGGGACTAGAGAGTGGTGAGCAGTTCTTC; cdr3_aa: CASSQGLESGEQFF
d_call: -; v_call: TRBV27; j_call: TRBJ2-7; clone_size: -; cdr3_nt: TGTGCCAGCAGTTTACCACCCCCCCGAGGCGGATTTCCATACGAGCAGTACTTC; cdr3_aa: CASSLPPPRGGFPYEQYF
d_call: TRBD1; v_call: TRBV7-9; j_call: TRBJ1-2; clone_size: -; cdr3_nt: TGTGCCAGCAGCTCCGGACAGGGGGCGAAGGGCTACACCTTC; cdr3_aa: CASSSGQGAKGYTF
d_call: -; v_call: TRBV2; j_call: TRBJ1-4; clone_size: -; cdr3_nt: TGTGCCAGCAGTGAATTCGCAGGGGTCTTAGGTGAAAAACTGTTTTTT; cdr3_aa: CASSEFAGVLGEKLFF
d_call: -; v_call: TRBV10-2; j_call: TRBJ2-7; clone_size: -; cdr3_nt: TGCGCCAGCACTGGGAGTCAGAGCTCCTACGAGCAGTACTTC; cdr3_aa: CASTGSQSSYEQYF
d_call: TRBD1; v_call: TRBV30; j_call: TRBJ2-1; clone_size: -; cdr3_nt: TGTGCCTGGAGTGGGGACAGCTACAATGAGCAGTTCTTC; cdr3_aa: CAWSGDSYNEQFF
d_call: TRBD1; v_call: TRBV6-4; j_call: TRBJ2-4; clone_size: -; cdr3_nt: TGTGCGCTACTAGACAGGGGGAAAGCCAAAAACATTCAGTACTTC; cdr3_aa: CALLDRGKAKNIQYF
d_call: TRBD1; v_call: TRBV6-6; j_call: TRBJ1-2; clone_size: once; cdr3_nt: TGTGCCAGCAGTTATCAACCAGACAGGGGCTATGGCTACGCCTTC; cdr3_aa: CASSYQPDRGYGYAF
d_call: TRBD1; v_call: TRBV27; j_call: TRBJ2-1; clone_size: once; cdr3_nt: TGTGCCAGCAGACCCCCGGGACAGGACAATGAGCAGTTCTTC; cdr3_aa: CASRPPGQDNEQFF
d_call: -; v_call: TRBV2; j_call: TRBJ1-1; clone_size: -; cdr3_nt: TGTGCCAGCAGTGGAGATAGCCTGGGAGCTTTCTTT; cdr3_aa: CASSGDSLGAFF
d_call: -; v_call: TRBV30; j_call: TRBJ1-3; clone_size: -; cdr3_nt: TGTGCCTGGAAATGGGGGCGAGGGAGAAACACCATATATTTT; cdr3_aa: CAWKWGRGRNTIYF
d_call: -; v_call: TRBV19; j_call: TRBJ1-1; clone_size: few; cdr3_nt: TGTGCCAGTAGTAAGGCGGACAGTATGAACACTGAAGCTTTCTTT; cdr3_aa: CASSKADSMNTEAFF
d_call: TRBD1; v_call: TRBV10-3; j_call: TRBJ1-1; clone_size: -; cdr3_nt: TGTGCCATCAGTGAGGGCCAGGCAGGGGGTTTGAACACTGAAGCTTTCTTT; cdr3_aa: CAISEGQAGGLNTEAFF
d_call: TRBD1; v_call: TRBV2; j_call: TRBJ2-5; clone_size: -; cdr3_nt: TGTGCCAGCAGGGACAGGGGCGAGACCCAGTACTTC; cdr3_aa: CASRDRGETQYF
d_call: TRBD1; v_call: TRBV7-9; j_call: TRBJ2-3; clone_size: -; cdr3_nt: TGTGCCAGCAGCCAGAGACAGGGAGAGGGCACAGATACGCAGTATTTT; cdr3_aa: CASSQRQGEGTDTQYF
d_call: -; v_call: TRBV29-1; j_call: TRBJ2-1; clone_size: -; cdr3_nt: TGCTCCGGGACATTATCTTACAATGAGCAGTTCTTC; cdr3_aa: CSGTLSYNEQFF
d_call: TRBD1; v_call: TRBV28; j_call: TRBJ1-1; clone_size: -; cdr3_nt: TGTGCCAGCAGTTTCCAGGGGGCTTTCGCTGAAGCTTTCTTT; cdr3_aa: CASSFQGAFAEAFF
d_call: -; v_call: TRBV10-1; j_call: TRBJ1-1; clone_size: few; cdr3_nt: TGCGCCAGCAGGGAGGGAGAATACACTGAAGCTTTCTTT; cdr3_aa: CASREGEYTEAFF
d_call: TRBD1; v_call: TRBV19; j_call: TRBJ1-5; clone_size: -; cdr3_nt: TGTGCCAGTAGTATATCCCGGGACAGGGGAAGCAATCAGCCCCAGCATTTT; cdr3_aa: CASSISRDRGSNQPQHF
d_call: -; v_call: TRBV9; j_call: TRBJ2-7; clone_size: -; cdr3_nt: TGTGCCAGCAGCCCCCGGTCTAGGGGCAGGGGGGTAGACGAGCAGTACTTC; cdr3_aa: CASSPRSRGRGVDEQYF
d_call: TRBD1; v_call: TRBV7-9; j_call: TRBJ2-1; clone_size: -; cdr3_nt: TGTGCCAGCAGCCCACCAGGACAGGGTGGCAATGAGCAGTTCTTC; cdr3_aa: CASSPPGQGGNEQFF
d_call: TRBD2; v_call: TRBV7-2; j_call: TRBJ2-3; clone_size: -; cdr3_nt: TGTGCCAGCAGACTATACGGGGGGGCCTCAGATACGCAGTATTTT; cdr3_aa: CASRLYGGASDTQYF
d_call: -; v_call: TRBV6-5; j_call: TRBJ2-7; clone_size: few; cdr3_nt: TGTGCCAGCAGTTACTCAGCCATGTCCTCCTACGAGCAGTACTTC; cdr3_aa: CASSYSAMSSYEQYF
d_call: TRBD2; v_call: TRBV7-2; j_call: TRBJ2-7; clone_size: few; cdr3_nt: TGTGCCAGCAGCTCTAGCGGGGGGGCCTACGAGCAGTACTTC; cdr3_aa: CASSSSGGAYEQYF
d_call: -; v_call: TRBV28; j_call: TRBJ1-2; clone_size: -; cdr3_nt: TGTGCCAGCAGTTTATGGAGGGAGCAATATGGCTACACCTTC; cdr3_aa: CASSLWREQYGYTF
d_call: -; v_call: TRBV9; j_call: TRBJ1-4; clone_size: few; cdr3_nt: TGTGCCAGCAGCCCCGGGAATTGGGCTAATGAAAAACTGTTTTTT; cdr3_aa: CASSPGNWANEKLFF
d_call: TRBD2; v_call: TRBV10-1; j_call: TRBJ2-1; clone_size: -; cdr3_nt: TGCGCCAGCAGTGAGCAGACTAGCGGGGGCTACAATGAGCAGTTCTTC; cdr3_aa: CASSEQTSGGYNEQFF
d_call: -; v_call: TRBV6-6; j_call: TRBJ1-1; clone_size: few; cdr3_nt: TGTGCCAGCAGATCACCCGGACAGTTCACTGAAGCTTTCTTT; cdr3_aa: CASRSPGQFTEAFF
d_call: -; v_call: TRBV19; j_call: TRBJ1-2; clone_size: -; cdr3_nt: TGTGCCAGTAGTATAGGGCAGGGGCCAGCAAGCTATGGCTACACCTTC; cdr3_aa: CASSIGQGPASYGYTF
d_call: -; v_call: TRBV7-7; j_call: TRBJ1-3; clone_size: -; cdr3_nt: TGTGCTAGCAGCTTAGATCGGGGAAACACCATATATTTT; cdr3_aa: CASSLDRGNTIYF
d_call: -; v_call: TRBV6-5; j_call: TRBJ1-1; clone_size: few; cdr3_nt: TGTGCCAGCAGTTACTCGAGGGCTTTCTTT; cdr3_aa: CASSYSRAFF
d_call: -; v_call: TRBV2; j_call: TRBJ2-5; clone_size: -; cdr3_nt: TGTGCCAGCAGTGATTTACAAGAGACCCAGTACTTC; cdr3_aa: CASSDLQETQYF
d_call: -; v_call: TRBV7-2; j_call: TRBJ2-5; clone_size: -; cdr3_nt: TGTGCCAGCAGCTTATTCTATGGGGCTGAGACCCAGTACTTC; cdr3_aa: CASSLFYGAETQYF
d_call: -; v_call: TRBV14; j_call: TRBJ2-3; clone_size: -; cdr3_nt: TGTGCCAGCAGCCCCCTTCTTAGCACAGATACGCAGTATTTT; cdr3_aa: CASSPLLSTDTQYF
d_call: -; v_call: TRBV6-5; j_call: TRBJ1-4; clone_size: -; cdr3_nt: TGTGCCAGCAGCGGGGGGATGGAACGTGAAAAACTGTTTTTT; cdr3_aa: CASSGGMEREKLFF
d_call: -; v_call: TRBV6-5; j_call: TRBJ2-2; clone_size: -; cdr3_nt: TGTGCCAGCAGTTACTCGATGGGGCTAAACACCGGGGAGCTGTTTTTT; cdr3_aa: CASSYSMGLNTGELFF
d_call: TRBD1; v_call: TRBV2; j_call: TRBJ1-4; clone_size: -; cdr3_nt: TGTGCCAGCAGTGAACAGGGGGGCGTTAATGAAAAACTGTTTTTT; cdr3_aa: CASSEQGGVNEKLFF
d_call: TRBD2; v_call: TRBV19; j_call: TRBJ2-7; clone_size: -; cdr3_nt: TGTGCCAGTAGTAGCGCCGGGACTAGCGGGAGGGGCTACGAGCAGTACTTC; cdr3_aa: CASSSAGTSGRGYEQYF
d_call: -; v_call: TRBV2; j_call: TRBJ2-5; clone_size: -; cdr3_nt: TGTGCCAGCAGGGGGGGTTGGGAGACCCAGTACTTC; cdr3_aa: CASRGGWETQYF
d_call: -; v_call: TRBV29-1; j_call: TRBJ2-6; clone_size: few; cdr3_nt: TGCAGCGCCCGGGGTGGGGCCAACGTCCTGACTTTC; cdr3_aa: CSARGGANVLTF
d_call: -; v_call: TRBV6-1; j_call: TRBJ2-5; clone_size: -; cdr3_nt: TGTGCCAGCAGTCGCTTCTGGCGGGAGACCCAGTACTTC; cdr3_aa: CASSRFWRETQYF